This TCR beta chain was sequenced for a study of T cells in Graves' hyperthyroidism and ophthalmopathy. Lactation, pregnancy, other autoimmune disease or uncontrolled infection led to exclusion of patients. Diagnostic assessment was based on clinical symptoms, serum thyroxine and TRAb, thyroid ultrasound and orbital computed tomography. V was shortened by 4 bases and J by 2 bases, with 12 bases between the two germline ends. Germline-derived CDR1 and CDR2 are ENHRY and SYGVKD. The CDR3 extends over 14 amino acids. The source material, RNA transcripts, was used to amplify TCR beta CDR3 regions. When the TCR CDR3 underwent first-round RT-PCR, the HTBI primer set was used. A single record per CDR3 protein comes from TCRdb applying MiXCR to the multiplex PCR reads. The data contain more than 500,000 distinct CDR3 sequences, over 35% of them seen just once; the ten biggest clones take up about two fifths.

This clonotype has only one observation. The clonotype comes from an adult woman with Graves' disease, either hyperthyroidism or ophthalmopathy (not recorded which). The chain couples TRBV10-3 to TRBJ2-7; D remains unclear. Input material: peripheral blood or thyroid tissue (not recorded which). The CDR3 DNA reads as TGTGCCATCAGTGGACCGACACAGCCCTACGAGCAGTACTTC. This sequence encodes CAISGPTQPYEQYF.